One sample yielded the 28 T cell receptor beta chains listed below, sequenced in a study of response to subunit inactivated influenza vaccine listed by TCRdb under 2018. Receptor libraries were prepared by RT-PCR. Instrument on record: Illumina HiSeq 2500. The public reads were run again by TCRdb, first through fastp at Q25 and then through MiXCR, and only productive beta chains were kept. Every CDR3 protein is listed once, alongside the most common genes and DNA of its rows. Within this sample are 700,000 to 900,000 distinct CDR3 sequences, with about 20% of them counted one time only. The top ten clonotypes cover 10% to 13% of the sample. Sequenced material: PBMCs from blood, taken less than 6 days after vaccination. The receptor source for this set is a man aged 50 to 59 who received an inactivated influenza vaccine. Donor details come from another sample of the same person, matched by shared clones.

V is TRBV20-1 and J is TRBJ1-2; D remains ambiguous. The germline CDR1 and CDR2 sequences are DFQATT and SNEGSKA (reference sequence). Trimming stripped 6 bases from V and 8 bases from J, with 13 bases between. The CDR3 has 11 residues. The CDR3 region has the DNA TGCAGTGCGGGTGGTCTGGAGGGCTACACCTTC. Residues: CSAGGLEGYTF.

The CDR3 DNA follows: TGCGCCAGCAGCCAAGATCCAGCGACTAATGAAAAACTGTTTTTT. This sequence encodes CASSQDPATNEKLFF. This sequence joins TRBV4-3 and TRBJ1-4; unclear D gene. The germline V and J ends were trimmed by 0 bases and 2 bases, with 7 bases remaining between them. Germline CDR1 and CDR2: LGHNA and YSLEER. This CDR3 has 15 residues.

This clonotype has more than one count but fewer than ten. The J gene is TRBJ2-3, the V gene TRBV11-2, with TRBD2 matching over 8 bases. The CDR3 is made up of 18 amino acids. Trimming took 2 bases from V and 2 from J; bases not matched to a gene: 12. Germline lookup yields CDR1 SGHAT and CDR2 FQNNGV. CDR3 region: CASSLTPGSGSITDTQYF. CDR3 sequence (DNA): TGTGCCAGCAGCTTAACCCCTGGGAGCGGGAGTATCACAGATACGCAGTATTTT.

This clonotype was picked up a small number of times. CDR3 protein: CATRTGGSSPLHF. The CDR3 region has the DNA TGTGCCACCCGGACAGGAGGGAGTTCACCCCTCCACTTT. The V and J genes are TRBV28 and TRBJ1-6, with TRBD1 identical over 7 bases. Germline CDR1 reads MDHEN; CDR2 reads SYDVKM. V lost 10 bases and J lost 9; bases outside the gene matches: 9. The length of the CDR3 is 13 residues.

Only a few counts were recorded for this clonotype. J is TRBJ2-1 and V is TRBV20-1, with TRBD2 identical over 7 bases. Germline lookup yields CDR1 DFQATT and CDR2 SNEGSKA (reference sequence). This CDR3 comprises 17 residues. J gave up 8 bases and V 3 bases, and 19 bases lay outside the gene matches. The CDR3 nucleotides read TGCAGTGCTAGGGGAGGGAATCAGGTATCGCTCATGGATGAGCAGTTCTTC. It encodes CSARGGNQVSLMDEQFF.

This clonotype has just a few counts. The chain employs TRBV28 and TRBJ2-1, with 8 positions matching TRBD1. With V trimmed by 4 bases and J by 3 bases, 5 bases remained unmatched. Germline V CDR1 and CDR2: MDHEN, SYDVKM. The CDR3 has 15 residues. CDR3 DNA sequence: TGTGCCAGCAGTTACCAGGGGGCCCTCTACAATGAGCAGTTCTTC. It encodes CASSYQGALYNEQFF.

This chain joins TRBV6-2 or TRBV6-3 and TRBJ2-5, with a weak D call TRBD1 (6 bases). Trimming cost V 6 bases and J 5 bases, with 16 bases left between them. CDR1 is MNHEY and CDR2 is SVGEGT in the germline V gene. CDR3 length equals 14 residues. The CDR3 sequence is CASSQGKFGETQYF. CDR3 bases: TGTGCCAGCAGCCAGGGGAAGTTTGGCGAGACCCAGTACTTC.

The V gene is TRBV12-3 or TRBV12-4, the J gene TRBJ1-2; 10 bases are a match to TRBD1. The CDR3 has 16 amino acids. V lost 5 bases to trimming and J lost 3 bases; unmatched junction nucleotides: 9. CDR3 sequence: CASSIGTGDFYYGYTF. The DNA for the CDR3 is TGTGCCAGCAGTATCGGGACAGGGGATTTCTACTATGGCTACACCTTC.

The gene calls are TRBV20-1 and TRBJ2-1; TRBD1 might be the D (6 bases). Looked up from germline, CDR1 is DFQATT and CDR2 is SNEGSKA (reference sequence). V lost 0 bases and J lost 0, with 12 bases in between. This CDR3 spans 16 amino acids. The CDR3 sequence: CSAREMGASSYNEQFF. CDR3 sequence (DNA): TGCAGTGCTAGAGAGATGGGGGCAAGCTCCTACAATGAGCAGTTCTTC.

There are many counts of this clonotype. The chain joins TRBV11-2 to TRBJ2-3; D remains unclear. Trimming removed 3 bases at V and 3 bases at J, with 4 bases between. CDR3 size: 12 residues. Germline CDR1 is SGHAT and CDR2 is FQNNGV. This chain's CDR3 is CASSFMTDTQYF. The CDR3, as DNA: TGTGCCAGCAGCTTTATGACAGATACGCAGTATTTT. Full variable domain (remainder filled in from reference TRBV11-2 and TRBJ2-3): EAGVAQSPRYKIIEKRQSVAFWCNPISGHATLYWYQQILGQGPKLLIQFQNNGVVDDSQLPKDRFSAERLKGVDSTLKIQPAKLEDSAVYLCASSFMTDTQYFGPGTRLTVL.

This clonotype was picked up a small number of times. V and J are TRBV7-9 and TRBJ2-7; 11 bases are shared with TRBD1. Per the germline V gene, CDR1 is SEHNR and CDR2 is FQNEAQ (reference sequence). Germline trimming cut 6 bases from V and 5 bases from J; bases unmatched to any gene: 9. The CDR3 loop spans 15 amino acids. This chain's CDR3 is CASSFQPDRGHEQYF. In DNA, the CDR3 is TGTGCCAGCAGTTTTCAACCGGACAGGGGGCACGAGCAGTACTTC.

About this clonotype: At one end, the junction sequence differs from germline, possibly due to a read error. The chain links TRBV27 to TRBJ2-7; no reliable D call. CDR1 is MNHEY and CDR2 is SMNVEV in the germline V gene (reference sequence). The CDR3 loop spans 12 amino acids. The CDR3 coding sequence is TGTGCCAGCAGTTCTCCTCCGGGTTCCATCTATTTC. Protein product: CASSSPPGSIYF.

This clonotype was counted many times. This rearrangement joins TRBV6-5 to TRBJ2-1; a weak D match, TRBD2 (6 bases). V lost 2 bases to trimming and J lost 7 bases, with 24 bases between them. The CDR3 is 18 residues long. Germline V gene lookup returns CDR1 MNHEY and CDR2 SVGAGI. CDR3: CASSYAVFGRSTRNEQFF. CDR3 nucleotide sequence: TGTGCCAGCAGTTACGCCGTGTTCGGGAGATCGACGAGGAATGAGCAGTTCTTC.

There are many counts of this clonotype. Mismatch with germline at one junction end may stem from a read error. This chain uses TRBV12-3 or TRBV12-4 with TRBJ2-7, with 9 bases aligning to TRBD1. This CDR3 is built from 13 residues. The CDR3 sequence is CASSLGQGGEQYF. In nucleotides, the CDR3 is TGCGCCAGCAGCTTGGGACAGGGCGGTGAGCAGTACTTC.

The chain links TRBV6-1 to TRBJ2-7, with D unclear. There are 14 residues in the CDR3. CDR1 is MNHNS, CDR2 SASEGT, per germline. V was shortened by 4 bases and J by 2 bases, with 12 bases between the two germline ends. The DNA for the CDR3 is TGTGCCAGCAGTGTAGCAACTGGACCCTACGAGCAGTACTTC. This codes for CASSVATGPYEQYF.

The J gene is TRBJ2-5, the V gene TRBV27, with 9 nucleotides matching TRBD2. The CDR3 loop spans 17 amino acids. In germline, CDR1 is MNHEY, CDR2 SMNVEV (reference sequence). V shed 5 bases and J 5 bases; nucleotides not matched to a gene: 15. The CDR3 DNA reads as TGTGCCAGCAGTCCCAGTACTGGTAGCGGGAGTATGGAGACCCAGTACTTC. Its protein is CASSPSTGSGSMETQYF.

The chain carries TRBV29-1 and TRBJ2-2; D is tentatively TRBD1 or TRBD2 (5 bases each). V was cut by 6 bases and J by 3 bases, with 17 bases left in between. The V gene's germline CDR1 is SQVTM and CDR2 ANQGSEA. This CDR3 has 15 amino acids. The CDR3 here is CSVLPGTAYTGELFF. The CDR3, as DNA: TGCAGCGTCCTCCCAGGGACGGCCTACACCGGGGAGCTGTTTTTT.

The gene calls are TRBV15 and TRBJ1-1, with D possibly being TRBD1 (5 bases). The CDR3 extends over 14 amino acids. V dropped 0 bases and J dropped 4 bases, with 9 bases sitting between them. The germline V gene encodes CDR1 LNHNV and CDR2 YYDKDF (reference sequence). The CDR3 DNA sequence: TGTGCCACCAGCAGAGACTCAGGGTTCACTGAAGCTTTCTTT. Translated, it gives CATSRDSGFTEAFF.

The chain is built from TRBV12-3 or TRBV12-4 and TRBJ2-3; D is possibly TRBD2 (6 bases). Between the trimmed V and J ends, which lost 6 bases and 6 bases, there was a span of 13 bases. This CDR3 comprises 13 residues. Here the CDR3 DNA reads TGTGCCAGCAGACCAGGGAGGCTGGATACGCAGTATTTT. As protein: CASRPGRLDTQYF.

This clonotype was counted only a few times. The V gene is TRBV6-2 or TRBV6-3, the J gene TRBJ2-7; D gene unclear. Trimming removed 8 bases at V and 2 bases at J, with 7 bases between. The CDR3 length is 11 residues. CDR1 MNHEY and CDR2 SVGEGT come from the germline V gene. The CDR3 DNA reads TGTGCCAGCTACACAGCCTACGAGCAGTACTTC. Protein sequence: CASYTAYEQYF.

The chain joins TRBV12-3 or TRBV12-4 to TRBJ2-3; weak D call: TRBD2 (5 bases). The CDR3 consists of 15 residues. V gave up 2 bases and J gave up 1 base, with 10 bases separating them. The CDR3 nucleotides read TGTGCCAGCAGTTTACGGAGGATGGGCACAGATACGCAGTATTTT. Translation: CASSLRRMGTDTQYF.

This clonotype was seen only a few times. This may be a read error: a much more frequent sequence differs by one nucleotide. J is TRBJ2-1 and V is TRBV28; no clear D. V dropped 3 bases and J dropped 4 bases, with 7 bases sitting between them. Germline CDR1 and CDR2: MDHEN and SYDVKM. This CDR3 is built from 13 residues. The CDR3 nucleotides read TGTGCCAGCAGTTTCGCGACGTACAATGAGCAGTTCTTC. Protein product: CASSFATYNEQFF.

This chain joins TRBV2 and TRBJ1-1; 9 bases match TRBD1. The CDR3 has 14 amino acids. Germline CDR1 reads SNHLY; CDR2 reads FYNNEI. V gave up 8 bases and J gave up 3 bases; unmatched junction bases: 7. The CDR3, as DNA: TGTGCCAGCGGGAGGGACAGGGCAGACACTGAAGCTTTCTTT. Its translation: CASGRDRADTEAFF.

CDR3 sequence reads: CSARGGGSVTDTQYF. The CDR3 bases are TGCAGTGCTAGGGGCGGGGGGTCCGTCACAGATACGCAGTATTTT. The chain employs TRBV20-1 and TRBJ2-3; 8 bases match TRBD2. V trimming: 3 bases; J trimming: 2 bases; junction bases outside the gene matches: 7. This CDR3 has 15 residues. Germline CDR1 and CDR2: DFQATT and SNEGSKA (reference sequence).

Ten or more counts support this clonotype. This chain links TRBV12-3 or TRBV12-4 with TRBJ2-1; D is undetermined. The CDR3 consists of 12 residues. The V gene lost 8 bases and the J gene lost 8 bases, with 13 bases spanning the gap. DNA of the CDR3: TGTGCCAGCGAGGAGCAAGACCATGAGCAGTTCTTC. Translating gives CASEEQDHEQFF.

V usage is TRBV7-9 and J usage is TRBJ1-1, with D perhaps TRBD1 (6 bases). The V gene lost 1 base and the J gene lost 8 bases, with 14 bases spanning the gap. Germline V lookup: CDR1 SEHNR, CDR2 FQNEAQ (reference sequence). The CDR3 is 14 residues long. The CDR3 sequence is CASSLGARGREAFF. The CDR3 bases are TGTGCCAGCAGCTTAGGTGCTCGGGGGCGGGAAGCTTTCTTT.

A few counts support this clonotype. The genes are TRBV27 and TRBJ2-1; D is ambiguous. The CDR3 totals 15 residues. Germline loops: CDR1 MNHEY, CDR2 SMNVEV (reference sequence). V lost 1 base and J 3 bases, leaving 10 bases between the germline ends. The CDR3 nucleotides read TGTGCCAGCAGTTTATTGTTGACAAACTACAATGAGCAGTTCTTC. It translates to CASSLLLTNYNEQFF.

This clonotype was seen repeatedly, ten times or more. The chain couples TRBV27 to TRBJ2-2; the match to TRBD1 covers 7 bases. Trimming cost V 4 bases and J 7 bases; bases outside gene matches: 6. CDR1 is MNHEY, CDR2 SMNVEV, per germline (reference sequence). The CDR3 consists of 14 residues. CDR3 in amino acids: CASSSTGWIGELFF. For the CDR3, the DNA is TGTGCCAGCAGTTCGACAGGGTGGATCGGGGAGCTGTTTTTT.